The next 25 T cell receptor beta chains were all read from a single sample in a study of shared clonotypes between healthy human individuals. Method: immunoSEQ multiplex PCR; TCRdb's copy keeps in-frame clones and lacks some. The top ten hold about 45% of the sample, which has just over 95,000 clones, about 68% seen once. Sequenced input: memory CD8+ T cells sorted from blood. Documented subset: CD45RO+ cells pooled with CCR7-negative TemRA cells. Receptor source: a man younger than 45 in good health.

The chain couples TRBV11-2 to TRBJ1-1; TRBD1 is a possible D gene (6 bases). V dropped 1 base and J dropped 3 bases, with 15 bases sitting between them. Germline V gives CDR1 SGHAT, CDR2 FQNNGV. The CDR3 extends over 16 amino acids. This CDR3 is CASSLGSAGVDTEAFF. CDR3 nucleotides: TGTGCCAGCAGCTTAGGGAGCGCAGGGGTTGACACTGAAGCTTTCTTT.

This chain joins TRBV29-1 and TRBJ2-3; D is unclear. Germline V gives CDR1 SQVTM, CDR2 ANQGSEA. Trimming pared 5 bases from V and 4 bases from J, leaving 4 bases between. The CDR3 is 10 amino acids. CDR3 protein: CSVRSDTQYF. Written as DNA, the CDR3 is TGCAGCGTTCGATCAGATACGCAGTATTTT.

This clone is judged medium-sized. The sample contains more than one DNA sequence encoding this CDR3. The CDR3 DNA is TGTGCCAGCAGCCGACAGGGGGGCACAGATACGCAGTATTTT. It is translated as CASSRQGGTDTQYF. The chain combines TRBV6-4 with TRBJ2-3; 9 nucleotides align to TRBD1. The CDR3 is 14 amino acids. The ends lost 6 bases at V and 1 base at J; junction bases unmatched: 2. Germline CDR1 MRHNA, CDR2 SNTAGT.

This chain connects TRBV29-1 to TRBJ2-3; 8 bases map to TRBD2. CDR3 length equals 15 residues. Germline values: CDR1 SQVTM, CDR2 ANQGSEA. V trimming: 2 bases; J trimming: 4 bases; junction bases outside the gene matches: 8. The CDR3: CSVERSGSWSDTQYF. The CDR3 nucleotides are TGCAGCGTTGAACGGAGCGGGAGTTGGTCAGATACGCAGTATTTT.

This clone was recorded at least ten times. The chain employs TRBV6-1 and TRBJ2-1, with 9 bases fitting TRBD1. Germline CDR1 and CDR2: MNHNS and SASEGT. Unmatched junction bases numbered 5, after V lost 5 bases and J lost 3 bases. The CDR3 covers 15 residues. The CDR3 sequence is CASSPQTGGYNEQFF. The CDR3 DNA reads as TGTGCCAGCAGTCCCCAGACAGGGGGCTACAATGAGCAGTTCTTC.

This chain connects TRBV7-2 to TRBJ2-2; TRBD2 agrees at 8 bases. J gave up 5 bases and V 5 bases, and 10 bases lay outside the gene matches. The germline V gene has CDR1 SGHTA and CDR2 FQGNSA. The CDR3 is 16 residues long. CDR3 DNA sequence: TGTGCCAGCAGCCCCCCGGGGTCTAGCGGGACCGGGGAGCTGTTTTTT. This encodes CASSPPGSSGTGELFF.

This rearrangement joins TRBV14 to TRBJ2-3; TRBD2 might be the D (6 bases). Germline V gives CDR1 SGHDN, CDR2 FVKESK. V lost 2 bases and J lost 4, with 16 bases in between. CDR3 length: 16 amino acids. The CDR3 DNA sequence: TGTGCCAGCAGCCAATTGACTAGGCTGACGGCAGATACGCAGTATTTT. Its translation: CASSQLTRLTADTQYF.

This clone was counted once. The genes are TRBV2 and TRBJ2-7, with 7 bases identical to TRBD1. This CDR3 region has 11 residues. Germline loops: CDR1 SNHLY, CDR2 FYNNEI. V shed 1 base, J shed 12 bases, and the junction held 3 bases outside the gene matches. CDR3 bases: TGTGCCAGCAGTGAAGGGCCAGGGGGGTACTTC. Its protein is CASSEGPGGYF.

The chain couples TRBV28 to TRBJ1-4; the match to TRBD1 covers 11 bases. CDR3 length: 16 residues. After removal of 8 bases from V and 3 bases from J, the junction contained 8 bases not matched to a gene. Germline V gives CDR1 MDHEN, CDR2 SYDVKM. The CDR3 bases are TGTGCCAGCCAGGACAGGGGGCCTCTGGCTAATGAAAAACTGTTTTTT. It yields the protein CASQDRGPLANEKLFF.

The CDR3 loop is CASSAGKQGSTGELFF. CDR3 DNA: TGTGCCAGCAGTGCCGGTAAACAGGGGTCCACCGGGGAGCTGTTTTTT. The chain has TRBV25-1 and TRBJ2-2, with TRBD1 identical over 7 bases. J was trimmed by 4 bases and V by 4 bases; bases with no gene match: 9. CDR3 size: 16 residues. Germline V CDR1 and CDR2: MGHDK, SYGVNS.

Note on this clone: With only one base between it and a far larger clone, this is likely a read error. This specimen includes other DNA sequences encoding the same CDR3. The rearrangement joins TRBV9 to TRBJ2-7, with 8 bases that match TRBD1. This CDR3 is built from 15 residues. Germline CDR1 SGDLS, CDR2 YYNGEE. CDR3 nucleotides: TGTGCCAGCAGCGCCACCGGGACAGGTGGGAGTGAGCAATACTTC. Its translation: CASSATGTGGSEQYF.

On this clone: Other DNA sequences of this sample code for an identical CDR3. V and J are TRBV28 and TRBJ2-1; no firm D call. Germline values: CDR1 MDHEN, CDR2 SYDVKM. V lost 6 bases to trimming and J lost 3 bases, with 6 bases between them. This CDR3 has 12 amino acids. The CDR3 DNA sequence: TGTGCCAGCAGCCGTAGCTACAATGAGCAGTTCTTC. Encoded protein: CASSRSYNEQFF.

This clone was seen only a few times. The rearrangement uses TRBV5-6 and TRBJ2-3; tentative D call: TRBD2 (6 bases). CDR1 SGHDT and CDR2 YYEEEE come from the germline V gene. The CDR3 consists of 16 residues. Trimming removed 0 bases from V and 0 bases from J, with 11 bases in between. The CDR3 protein is CASSLEVRESTDTQYF. The CDR3 nucleotides are TGTGCCAGCAGCTTGGAGGTTCGGGAGAGCACAGATACGCAGTATTTT.

This clone has more than one count but fewer than ten. The chain links TRBV30 to TRBJ1-1, with D possibly being TRBD1 (6 bases). With 4 bases removed from V and 2 bases from J, the gap between germline ends came to 8 bases. The CDR3 runs to 12 residues. The germline V gene encodes CDR1 GTSNPN and CDR2 SVGIG (reference sequence). The CDR3 protein is CAWTGANTEAFF. CDR3 nucleotide sequence: TGTGCCTGGACAGGGGCTAACACTGAAGCTTTCTTT.

In this sample, this clone turned up once. This chain connects TRBV6-6 to TRBJ2-1; D possibly uses TRBD1 or TRBD2 (5 bases each). The CDR3 runs to 14 residues. V lost 6 bases and J 6 bases, leaving 15 bases between the germline ends. CDR1 is MNHNY and CDR2 is SVGAGI in the germline V gene (reference sequence). CDR3 protein: CASRSGTKGNEQFF. For the CDR3, the DNA is TGTGCCAGCAGGTCCGGGACCAAGGGCAATGAGCAGTTCTTC.

The chain is built from TRBV5-6 and TRBJ1-3; D remains ambiguous. V lost 0 bases and J 9 bases, leaving 10 bases between the germline ends. The CDR3 has 13 residues. Germline loops: CDR1 SGHDT, CDR2 YYEEEE. The CDR3 sequence is CASSLGLIGTIYF. The CDR3 DNA reads as TGTGCCAGCAGCTTGGGGTTGATCGGCACCATATATTTT. The full variable domain, in which reference TRBV5-6 and TRBJ1-3 provide the parts outside the CDR3, is DAGVTQSPTHLIKTRGQQVTLRCSPKSGHDTVSWYQQALGQGPQFIFQYYEEEERQRGNFPDRFSGHQFPNYSSELNVNALLLGDSALYLCASSLGLIGTIYFGEGSWLTVV.

This chain links TRBV29-1 with TRBJ1-4, with D unresolved. CDR1 SQVTM and CDR2 ANQGSEA come from the germline V gene. This CDR3 region has 14 residues. Trimming took 7 bases from V and 7 from J, leaving 19 bases between them. The chain's CDR3 is CSGRREGEVEKLFF. CDR3 sequence (DNA): TGCAGCGGTCGACGAGAGGGCGAGGTTGAAAAACTGTTTTTT.

A remark on this clone: At the DNA level, this CDR3 is encoded by other sequences in the same sample as well. The chain couples TRBV4-1 to TRBJ2-5; a weak D match, TRBD2 (7 bases). V lost 0 bases and J lost 0, with 11 bases in between. This CDR3 has 16 amino acids. CDR1 is MGHRA, CDR2 YSYEKL, per germline. CDR3 DNA sequence: TGCGCCAGCAGCCAAGAGGGGGGGCGGGACCAAGAGACCCAGTACTTC. As protein: CASSQEGGRDQETQYF.

The chain couples TRBV7-9 to TRBJ2-7; D unresolved. Germline V gene data show CDR1 as SEHNR and CDR2 as FQNEAQ (reference sequence). The CDR3 extends over 12 amino acids. With 1 base removed from V and 4 bases from J, the gap between germline ends came to 5 bases. The CDR3 region is CASSLVEYEQYF. In DNA form, the CDR3 reads TGTGCCAGCAGCTTAGTCGAGTACGAGCAGTACTTC.

This clone was detected only once. The CDR3, as DNA: TGTGCCAGCAGCCTACCTCGGGGCAATGAGCAGTTCTTC. Protein: CASSLPRGNEQFF. The chain joins TRBV5-4 to TRBJ2-1; tentative D call: TRBD2 (5 bases). Germline V gene sequence: CDR1 SGHNT, CDR2 YYREEE (reference sequence). The V end lost 4 bases, the J end lost 6 bases, and 11 bases lay between the germline ends. The CDR3 extends over 13 amino acids. Complete variable domain (other parts from reference TRBV5-4 and TRBJ2-1): ETGVTQSPTHLIKTRGQQVTLRCSSQSGHNTVSWYQQALGQGPQFIFQYYREEENGRGNFPPRFSGLQFPNYSSELNVNALELDDSALYLCASSLPRGNEQFFGPGTRLTVL.

In DNA form, the CDR3 reads TGTGCCAGCAGTTTCTCAGCGGGAGAGAAATACAATGAGCAGTTCTTC. This codes for CASSFSAGEKYNEQFF. The genes are TRBV27 and TRBJ2-1, with 8 bases fitting TRBD2. This CDR3 is built from 16 residues. From germline, CDR1 is MNHEY and CDR2 SMNVEV (reference sequence). The V and J ends lost 3 bases and 4 bases, in that order; junction bases with no gene match: 8.

This clone has a handful of counts. The chain has TRBV6-1 and TRBJ1-3, with TRBD1 matching over 7 bases. Germline loops: CDR1 MNHNS, CDR2 SASEGT. J gave up 8 bases and V 9 bases, and 7 bases lay outside the gene matches. This CDR3 has 12 amino acids. CDR3 coding DNA: TGTGCCAGTACAGGGGAGGCGGACACCATATATTTT. This sequence encodes CASTGEADTIYF.

V gene TRBV25-1 combines with J gene TRBJ2-7, with 8 bases identical to TRBD1. Looked up from germline, CDR1 is MGHDK and CDR2 is SYGVNS. The CDR3 is made up of 12 amino acids. Trimming removed 9 bases from V and 6 bases from J; junction bases left unmatched: 7. The CDR3 spells CASTQGAGEQYF. The CDR3, as DNA: TGTGCCAGTACCCAGGGGGCAGGCGAGCAGTACTTC.

V usage is TRBV7-9 and J usage is TRBJ2-7; D call uncertain. The length of the CDR3 is 14 residues. Trimming took 8 bases from V and 0 from J, leaving 14 bases between them. The germline V gene encodes CDR1 SEHNR and CDR2 FQNEAQ (reference sequence). CDR3 sequence reads: CASAQIASSYEQYF. The CDR3 DNA reads as TGTGCCAGCGCACAGATAGCTTCCTCCTACGAGCAGTACTTC. The whole variable domain, remainder taken from reference TRBV7-9 and TRBJ2-7, is DTGVSQNPRHKITKRGQNVTFRCDPISEHNRLYWYRQTLGQGPEFLTYFQNEAQLEKSRLLSDRFSAERPKGSFSTLEIQRTEQGDSAMYLCASAQIASSYEQYFGPGTRLTVT.

This clone was counted a few times. V gene TRBV6-5 combines with J gene TRBJ2-3; D ambiguous. CDR3 length: 13 residues. The V gene's germline CDR1 is MNHEY and CDR2 SVGAGI. Trimming left V 10 bases short and J 3 bases short, with 14 bases between. CDR3 bases: TGTGCCACCCGGACGGCGACAACAGATACGCAGTATTTT. Encoded protein: CATRTATTDTQYF.